Each of the 30 T cell receptor beta chains below was sequenced from the same sample in a study of blood T cell repertoires in COVID-19. Generated by immunoSEQ multiplex PCR, the TCRdb table keeps only in-frame clones and is missing some. The sample has roughly 120,000 clones, around 86% seen once; the top ten hold 3.5% to 5.5%. The sequencing sample was made of peripheral blood. The receptors stem from a man aged 35-49 years with acute or convalescent COVID-19.

V gene TRBV13 combines with J gene TRBJ2-1; D might be TRBD2 (6 bases). Germline CDR1 reads PRHDT; CDR2 reads FYEKMQ (reference sequence). V lost 5 bases and J 9 bases, leaving 14 bases between the germline ends. The CDR3 contains 13 residues. CDR3 protein: CASSPTSSAEQFF. The CDR3 DNA follows: TGTGCCAGCAGCCCAACTAGCTCGGCTGAGCAGTTCTTC. Full variable domain (remainder filled in from reference TRBV13 and TRBJ2-1): AAGVIQSPRHLIKEKRETATLKCYPIPRHDTVYWYQQGPGQDPQFLISFYEKMQSDKGSIPDRFSAQQFSDYHSELNMSSLELGDSALYFCASSPTSSAEQFFGPGTRLTVL.

The rearrangement joins TRBV6-5 to TRBJ2-7, with 7 bases fitting TRBD1. V lost 6 bases, J lost 5 bases, and 10 bases stayed unmatched. The CDR3 loop spans 14 amino acids. Germline V gives CDR1 MNHEY, CDR2 SVGAGI. Here the CDR3 reads CASSSRQGRDEQYF. For the CDR3, the DNA is TGTGCCAGCAGCTCGAGACAGGGAAGGGACGAGCAGTACTTC.

The V and J genes are TRBV5-6 and TRBJ1-1; D is unresolved. The CDR3 loop spans 14 amino acids. The V end was cut by 2 bases, the J end by 3 bases, with 11 bases between. Germline V gene lookup returns CDR1 SGHDT and CDR2 YYEEEE. The CDR3 DNA reads TGTGCCAGCAGCTTTGGCAGGAGGGACACTGAAGCTTTCTTT. It encodes CASSFGRRDTEAFF.

The chain uses TRBV2 and TRBJ1-1; TRBD1 is a possible D gene (6 bases). CDR1 SNHLY and CDR2 FYNNEI come from the germline V gene. Trimming stripped 1 base from V and 9 bases from J, with 18 bases between. The CDR3 has 15 amino acids. CDR3 nucleotides: TGTGCCAGCAGTGAAGAGCGGGACGTCTGGGGGCAAGCTTTCTTT. It yields the protein CASSEERDVWGQAFF.

The chain is built from TRBV5-4 and TRBJ2-5, with 16 bases matching TRBD2. Trimming took 3 bases from V and 5 from J; bases not matched to a gene: 1. This CDR3 has 15 amino acids. Germline V lookup: CDR1 SGHNT, CDR2 YYREEE (reference sequence). The CDR3 bases are TGTGCCAGCAGCTCGGGACTAGCGGGAGGGGAGACCCAGTACTTC. Translating it yields CASSSGLAGGETQYF.

V usage is TRBV5-1 and J usage is TRBJ1-2, with no clear D. The CDR3 sequence is 15 residues long. The germline V gene has CDR1 SGHRS and CDR2 YFSETQ. V lost 0 bases and J 3 bases, leaving 12 bases between the germline ends. The CDR3 coding sequence is TGCGCCAGCAGCTTGGTGTCGGGTACTGACTATGGCTACACCTTC. It translates to CASSLVSGTDYGYTF.

A few counts support this clone. J is TRBJ2-1 and V is TRBV7-9; 12 nucleotides align to TRBD2. The CDR3 covers 16 residues. Germline CDR1 is SEHNR and CDR2 is FQNEAQ (reference sequence). The ends lost 1 base at V and 15 bases at J; junction bases unmatched: 13. CDR3 nucleotides: TGTGCCAGCAGCTTAGGGGGGGCCACGACTAGCGGGAGTCCGTTCTTC. Its protein product is CASSLGGATTSGSPFF. The variable domain in full, with the rest retrieved from reference TRBV7-9 and TRBJ2-1, is DTGVSQNPRHKITKRGQNVTFRCDPISEHNRLYWYRQTLGQGPEFLTYFQNEAQLEKSRLLSDRFSAERPKGSFSTLEIQRTEQGDSAMYLCASSLGGATTSGSPFFGPGTRLTVL.

The genes are TRBV19 and TRBJ1-1; tentatively, D is TRBD1 (5 bases). V lost 3 bases, J lost 1 base, and 9 bases lay in between. CDR1 is LNHDA, CDR2 SQIVND, per germline (reference sequence). The CDR3 has 14 amino acids. CDR3 sequence: CASSMGGWNTEAFF. In nucleotides, the CDR3 is TGTGCCAGTAGTATGGGGGGTTGGAACACTGAAGCTTTCTTT. The whole variable domain, remainder taken from reference TRBV19 and TRBJ1-1, is DGGITQSPKYLFRKEGQNVTLSCEQNLNHDAMYWYRQDPGQGLRLIYYSQIVNDFQKGDIAEGYSVSREKKESFPLTVTSAQKNPTAFYLCASSMGGWNTEAFFGQGTRLTVV.

The DNA of the CDR3 is TGCGCCAGCAGCTTGGGGCTAGCGGGAAATGAGCAGTTCTTC. Translation gives CASSLGLAGNEQFF. This rearrangement joins TRBV5-1 to TRBJ2-1; TRBD2 matches at 9 bases. CDR1 SGHRS and CDR2 YFSETQ come from the germline V gene. The CDR3 loop spans 14 amino acids. V shed 0 bases, J shed 7 bases, and the junction held 2 bases outside the gene matches.

The rearrangement links TRBV9 to TRBJ2-3, with TRBD2 as a possible D gene (6 bases). The CDR3 consists of 15 residues. In germline, CDR1 is SGDLS, CDR2 YYNGEE. The V and J ends lost 0 bases and 1 base respectively, with 9 bases between them. CDR3 sequence: CASSVGAGRTDTQYF. The CDR3 nucleotides read TGTGCCAGCAGCGTAGGTGCGGGACGCACAGATACGCAGTATTTT.

This sequence joins TRBV19 and TRBJ1-2, with 7 bases matching TRBD1. J lost 7 bases, V lost 5 bases, and 10 bases had no gene match. Germline V gene sequence: CDR1 LNHDA, CDR2 SQIVND (reference sequence). The CDR3 contains 14 residues. CDR3 in DNA: TGTGCCAGTAGTCCGGGACAGCACTCGGGTGGCTACACCTTC. This translates into CASSPGQHSGGYTF.

The chain recombines TRBV24-1 with TRBJ1-5; 7 bases are shared with TRBD1. This CDR3 is 15 amino acids long. CDR1 is KGHDR, CDR2 SFDVKD, per germline. V shed 2 bases, J shed 4 bases, and the junction held 4 bases outside the gene matches. The CDR3 reads CATSDSAGGNQPQHF. As DNA, the CDR3 is TGTGCCACCAGTGATTCAGCAGGGGGGAATCAGCCCCAGCATTTT.

J is TRBJ1-1 and V is TRBV19; tentatively, D is TRBD1 (5 bases). The CDR3 length is 15 residues. The V and J ends lost 3 bases and 3 bases respectively, with 14 bases between them. Germline V lookup: CDR1 LNHDA, CDR2 SQIVND (reference sequence). The CDR3 nucleotides read TGTGCCAGTAGTATGGGCGCAGGGACTGACACTGAAGCTTTCTTT. Amino acids: CASSMGAGTDTEAFF.

The chain recombines TRBV6-5 with TRBJ1-2; D might be TRBD1 (5 bases). V shed 10 bases and J shed 6 bases, with 18 bases lying between them. CDR1 and CDR2 from the germline V gene are MNHEY and SVGAGI. This CDR3 comprises 13 residues. CDR3 sequence reads: CATFRDYMDGYTF. The CDR3, as DNA: TGTGCCACCTTTAGGGACTACATGGATGGCTACACCTTC.

The rearrangement joins TRBV5-1 to TRBJ1-1; 9 bases are shared with TRBD1. The CDR3 extends over 16 amino acids. Germline V gene sequence: CDR1 SGHRS, CDR2 YFSETQ. Trimming removed 3 bases from V and 6 bases from J; junction bases left unmatched: 12. The CDR3 coding sequence is TGCGCCAGCAGCTGGGGTGGCGGGACAGGGTGGTCTGAAGCTTTCTTT. Translated, it gives CASSWGGGTGWSEAFF.

The chain combines TRBV11-2 with TRBJ2-5; 10 bases map to TRBD1. Unmatched junction bases numbered 8, after V lost 5 bases and J lost 5 bases. The germline gives CDR1 SGHAT, CDR2 FQNNGV. The length of the CDR3 is 15 residues. The CDR3: CASSPRLTGGETQYF. The DNA of the CDR3 is TGTGCCAGCAGCCCGAGACTGACAGGGGGCGAGACCCAGTACTTC.

The V and J genes are TRBV4-3 and TRBJ2-3; 8 nucleotides agree with TRBD2. Trimming cost V 0 bases and J 4 bases; bases outside gene matches: 12. Germline CDR1 and CDR2: LGHNA and YSLEER. The CDR3 runs 18 residues. The CDR3 loop reads CASSQDPPGRGGSDTQYF. In DNA, the CDR3 is TGCGCCAGCAGCCAAGACCCGCCGGGTCGCGGGGGGTCAGATACGCAGTATTTT.

The genes are TRBV5-1 and TRBJ2-5; D gene uncertain. The V gene's germline CDR1 is SGHRS and CDR2 YFSETQ. V lost 0 bases to trimming and J lost 3 bases, with 9 bases between them. This CDR3 has 14 residues. DNA for the CDR3: TGCGCCAGCAGCTTGGGACACGGAAAAGAGACCCAGTACTTC. This codes for CASSLGHGKETQYF. Supplemented by reference TRBV5-1 and TRBJ2-5, the full variable domain reads KAGVTQTPRYLIKTRGQQVTLSCSPISGHRSVSWYQQTPGQGLQFLFEYFSETQRNKGNFPGRFSGRQFSNSRSEMNVSTLELGDSALYLCASSLGHGKETQYFGPGTRLLVL.

The chain couples TRBV30 to TRBJ1-1; unclear D gene. CDR1 and CDR2 from the germline V gene are GTSNPN and SVGIG (reference sequence). V was cut by 3 bases and J by 0 bases, with 8 bases left in between. The CDR3 has 13 residues. CDR3 sequence: CAWRSSLNTEAFF. For the CDR3, the DNA is TGTGCCTGGAGGTCCAGTTTGAACACTGAAGCTTTCTTT.

J is TRBJ2-5 and V is TRBV29-1, with TRBD1 matching over 9 bases. The V and J ends lost 1 base and 3 bases, in that order; junction bases with no gene match: 3. The CDR3 totals 14 residues. Germline V gene lookup returns CDR1 SQVTM and CDR2 ANQGSEA. The CDR3 nucleotides read TGCAGCGTTGAAGGGCGGACAGGGGAAGAGACCCAGTACTTC. Translating gives CSVEGRTGEETQYF.

V gene TRBV11-2 combines with J gene TRBJ2-2; a weak D match, TRBD2 (5 bases). Germline V gene lookup returns CDR1 SGHAT and CDR2 FQNNGV. The ends were cut back, 2 bases at V and 2 bases at J, with 15 bases in the middle. The CDR3 is made up of 17 amino acids. The CDR3: CASSLRSRTLNTGELFF. The CDR3 DNA reads as TGTGCCAGCAGCTTAAGGTCCCGGACTCTTAACACCGGGGAGCTGTTTTTT.

In the case of this clone: This same CDR3 is encoded by further DNA sequences in the sample. The V and J genes are TRBV19 and TRBJ1-2; D call uncertain. V gave up 5 bases and J gave up 0 bases, with 7 bases separating them. Germline V gene sequence: CDR1 LNHDA, CDR2 SQIVND (reference sequence). This CDR3 comprises 13 residues. The DNA for the CDR3 is TGTGCCAGTAGTGCAGGTGCTAACTATGGCTACACCTTC. Translated, it gives CASSAGANYGYTF.

J is TRBJ1-1 and V is TRBV7-9; D remains ambiguous. V lost 2 bases and J 3 bases, leaving 19 bases between the germline ends. CDR1 and CDR2 (germline): SEHNR, FQNEAQ (reference sequence). CDR3 length: 17 amino acids. CDR3 sequence: CASSLPDGDGFDTEAFF. In DNA form, the CDR3 reads TGTGCCAGCAGCTTACCGGACGGGGATGGGTTCGACACTGAAGCTTTCTTT.

The chain employs TRBV5-6 and TRBJ1-6, with TRBD1 matching over 7 bases. The germline V gene encodes CDR1 SGHDT and CDR2 YYEEEE. V lost 4 bases, J lost 1 base, and 14 bases stayed unmatched. The CDR3 length is 19 residues. The CDR3: CASSIGQARLMSYNSPLHF. CDR3 coding DNA: TGTGCCAGCAGCATAGGACAGGCCCGGTTAATGTCCTATAATTCACCCCTCCACTTT.

The rearrangement uses TRBV12-3 or TRBV12-4 and TRBJ2-1; D gene ambiguous. The CDR3 sequence is 13 residues long. V shed 6 bases and J shed 5 bases, with 11 bases lying between them. This chain's CDR3 is CASRRTANNEQFF. In nucleotides, the CDR3 is TGTGCCAGCAGACGTACAGCAAACAATGAGCAGTTCTTC.

The V and J genes are TRBV5-5 and TRBJ1-2; a possible D gene is TRBD1 (5 bases). The germline CDR1 and CDR2 sequences are SGHKS and YYEKEE (reference sequence). V was shortened by 0 bases and J by 4 bases, with 13 bases between the two germline ends. The CDR3 is 15 residues long. The CDR3 spells CASSLAGIASYGYTF. The CDR3 bases are TGTGCCAGCAGCTTGGCAGGGATTGCGAGCTATGGCTACACCTTC.

The V call is TRBV6-5, the J call TRBJ2-7; 7 bases align to TRBD1. Germline-derived CDR1 and CDR2 are MNHEY and SVGAGI. J lost 2 bases, V lost 5 bases, and 9 bases had no gene match. The CDR3 has 15 residues. The CDR3, as DNA: TGTGCCAGCAGTAAACCGTCGACAGGGACCTACGAGCAGTACTTC. Translation: CASSKPSTGTYEQYF.

This sequence joins TRBV29-1 and TRBJ1-5; the D gene is possibly TRBD1 (5 bases). CDR1 is SQVTM, CDR2 ANQGSEA, per germline. Trimming left V 4 bases short and J 4 bases short, with 8 bases between. The CDR3 spans 12 residues. The CDR3 nucleotides are TGCAGCGTTGTGGGGGGAAATCAGCCCCAGCATTTT. Protein: CSVVGGNQPQHF.

V and J are TRBV11-1 and TRBJ2-1, with 7 bases identical to TRBD2. CDR1 is SGHAT and CDR2 is FQDESV in the germline V gene (reference sequence). The CDR3 covers 14 residues. J was trimmed by 5 bases and V by 1 base; bases with no gene match: 2. CDR3 amino acids: CASSLDRGDNEQFF. CDR3 DNA: TGTGCCAGCAGCTTAGATCGGGGGGACAATGAGCAGTTCTTC. Looking up the rest from reference TRBV11-1 and TRBJ2-1 gives the full variable domain: EAEVAQSPRYKITEKSQAVAFWCDPISGHATLYWYRQILGQGPELLVQFQDESVVDDSQLPKDRFSAERLKGVDSTLKIQPAELGDSAMYLCASSLDRGDNEQFFGPGTRLTVL.

The chain couples TRBV9 to TRBJ2-3; TRBD1 matches 9 bases. J lost 4 bases, V lost 0 bases, and 6 bases had no gene match. Germline loops: CDR1 SGDLS, CDR2 YYNGEE. The CDR3 extends over 16 amino acids. CDR3 in amino acids: CASSVATGTGPDTQYF. CDR3 nucleotides: TGTGCCAGCAGCGTAGCTACAGGGACAGGGCCAGATACGCAGTATTTT. Based on the CDR3 plus reference TRBV9 and TRBJ2-3, the full variable domain is DSGVTQTPKHLITATGQRVTLRCSPRSGDLSVYWYQQSLDQGLQFLIQYYNGEERAKGNILERFSAQQFPDLHSELNLSSLELGDSALYFCASSVATGTGPDTQYFGPGTRLTVL.